The 21 T cell receptor beta chains in this list originate from one sample, sequenced in a study of blood T cell repertoires in COVID-19. The method was immunoSEQ multiplex PCR; TCRdb's version includes in-frame clones alone and lacks a portion of them. The table lists approximately 49,000 clones, 75% to 85% of them singletons. Sequenced material: peripheral blood. The receptors derive from a woman in her fifties or sixties with acute or convalescent COVID-19.

The chain has TRBV28 and TRBJ1-1; no clear D. V lost 8 bases to trimming and J lost 1 base, with 11 bases between them. Germline V gives CDR1 MDHEN, CDR2 SYDVKM. The CDR3 has 13 residues. CDR3 bases: TGTGCCAGCCATGGCACACCGAACACTGAAGCTTTCTTT. This encodes CASHGTPNTEAFF.

In this sample, this clone turned up once. The gene calls are TRBV24-1 and TRBJ2-7; 7 positions match TRBD1. Germline CDR1 KGHDR, CDR2 SFDVKD. The CDR3 is 15 residues long. V lost 4 bases and J lost 1; bases outside the gene matches: 6. In nucleotides, the CDR3 is TGTGCCACCAGTGAGACAGGGTCAGGTTCCTACGAGCAGTACTTC. This sequence encodes CATSETGSGSYEQYF.

V and J are TRBV18 and TRBJ1-4, with D possibly matching TRBD1 (6 bases). V lost 3 bases to trimming and J lost 4 bases, with 15 bases between them. Germline V gene lookup returns CDR1 KGHSH and CDR2 LQKENI. This CDR3 spans 16 amino acids. CDR3 DNA: TGTGCCAGCTCACCCACCCCCGACAGGAGTAATGAAAAACTGTTTTTT. Its translation: CASSPTPDRSNEKLFF.

This chain links TRBV7-9 with TRBJ2-3; 13 nucleotides line up with TRBD2. The CDR3 spans 14 residues. J was trimmed by 1 base and V by 8 bases; bases with no gene match: 0. Germline V gene sequence: CDR1 SEHNR, CDR2 FQNEAQ (reference sequence). The CDR3 DNA is TGTGCCAGCGGGACTAGCGGGGGCACAGATACGCAGTATTTT. It encodes CASGTSGGTDTQYF. Full variable domain (rest looked up from reference TRBV7-9 and TRBJ2-3): DTGVSQNPRHKITKRGQNVTFRCDPISEHNRLYWYRQTLGQGPEFLTYFQNEAQLEKSRLLSDRFSAERPKGSFSTLEIQRTEQGDSAMYLCASGTSGGTDTQYFGPGTRLTVL.

The chain links TRBV7-2 to TRBJ2-5; D gene unclear. Per germline, CDR1 SGHTA and CDR2 FQGNSA. CDR3 length equals 13 residues. V was shortened by 3 bases and J by 5 bases, with 10 bases between the two germline ends. CDR3 residues: CASSFAGLETQYF. In DNA, the CDR3 is TGTGCCAGCAGCTTTGCAGGTTTGGAGACCCAGTACTTC.

The rearrangement links TRBV10-3 to TRBJ2-7; 9 bases align to TRBD1. With 2 bases clipped from V and 3 bases from J, the junction kept 5 bases outside the gene matches. The CDR3 has 15 residues. In germline, CDR1 is ENHRY, CDR2 SYGVKD. CDR3 bases: TGTGCCATCAGTGAGCGGCAGGGACAGGGCTACGAGCAGTACTTC. Protein: CAISERQGQGYEQYF.

The V and J genes are TRBV19 and TRBJ1-1; no clear D. CDR1 is LNHDA, CDR2 SQIVND, per germline (reference sequence). The CDR3 runs to 13 residues. Trimming stripped 5 bases from V and 1 base from J, with 8 bases between. CDR3 nucleotides: TGTGCCAGTAGTTTCGGGAGGAACACTGAAGCTTTCTTT. Amino acids: CASSFGRNTEAFF. Filled out from reference TRBV19 and TRBJ1-1, the complete variable domain reads DGGITQSPKYLFRKEGQNVTLSCEQNLNHDAMYWYRQDPGQGLRLIYYSQIVNDFQKGDIAEGYSVSREKKESFPLTVTSAQKNPTAFYLCASSFGRNTEAFFGQGTRLTVV.

This clone was counted a few times. The chain carries TRBV6-1 and TRBJ2-7; D is unresolved. Germline values: CDR1 MNHNS, CDR2 SASEGT. Trimming removed 2 bases from V and 1 base from J, with 6 bases in between. The CDR3 is 13 residues long. The DNA for the CDR3 is TGTGCCAGCAGTGAATACAGTTCCTACGAGCAGTACTTC. The encoded protein is CASSEYSSYEQYF.

This clone appeared a single time. The rearrangement joins TRBV14 to TRBJ2-5; a weak D match, TRBD2 (6 bases). V lost 0 bases and J lost 5, with 16 bases in between. CDR1 SGHDN and CDR2 FVKESK come from the germline V gene. The CDR3 length is 16 residues. In DNA form, the CDR3 reads TGTGCCAGCAGCCAAGATACCGGCGGGGTCGCGGAGACCCAGTACTTC. Protein sequence: CASSQDTGGVAETQYF.

This chain joins TRBV6-6 and TRBJ2-1; D remains unclear. This CDR3 is built from 11 residues. V was shortened by 7 bases and J by 6 bases, with 7 bases between the two germline ends. Germline CDR1 MNHNY, CDR2 SVGAGI (reference sequence). As DNA, the CDR3 is TGTGCCAGCAACTCCCGCAATGAGCAGTTCTTC. Its protein is CASNSRNEQFF.

The chain combines TRBV6-6 with TRBJ1-6; 7 bases agree with TRBD1. J lost 13 bases, V lost 7 bases, and 13 bases had no gene match. The germline gives CDR1 MNHNY, CDR2 SVGAGI (reference sequence). The CDR3 runs 14 residues. The CDR3 sequence: CASNLGQRVSPLHF. The CDR3 bases are TGTGCCAGCAACCTGGGACAGCGGGTATCGCCCCTCCACTTT.

This chain connects TRBV7-3 to TRBJ2-3; perhaps TRBD2 as D (5 bases). Germline loops: CDR1 SGHTA, CDR2 FQGTGA. CDR3 length: 15 amino acids. V lost 3 bases and J 3 bases, leaving 13 bases between the germline ends. CDR3 in amino acids: CASSFGPRGTDTQYF. The CDR3 coding sequence is TGTGCCAGCAGCTTCGGACCCCGGGGTACAGATACGCAGTATTTT.

CDR3: CASSLITTGGVGTEAFF. The CDR3 nucleotides are TGTGCCAGCAGTCTAATTACCACAGGGGGCGTTGGCACTGAAGCTTTCTTT. The chain joins TRBV6-2 or TRBV6-3 to TRBJ1-1; 9 bases align to TRBD1. V lost 5 bases and J lost 4; bases outside the gene matches: 14. The CDR3 totals 17 residues. Germline values: CDR1 MNHEY, CDR2 SVGEGT.

The CDR3 DNA reads TGTGCCAGCAGCTTAGACGGGAAAGCAAATCAGCCCCAGCATTTT. This codes for CASSLDGKANQPQHF. The rearrangement joins TRBV7-8 to TRBJ1-5; no firm D call. V was clipped by 1 base and J by 4 bases, with 11 bases between them. Looked up from germline, CDR1 is SGHVS and CDR2 is FQNEAQ. The CDR3 runs to 15 residues.

J is TRBJ1-1 and V is TRBV27; D is uncertain. Germline CDR1 MNHEY, CDR2 SMNVEV (reference sequence). V was trimmed by 2 bases and J by 1 base, leaving 8 bases between them. This CDR3 is 14 amino acids long. The CDR3 spells CASSLGQTNTEAFF. CDR3 bases: TGTGCCAGCAGTTTAGGGCAGACGAACACTGAAGCTTTCTTT.

This clone was picked up a small number of times. V is TRBV4-1 and J is TRBJ1-2, with D tentatively TRBD1 (5 bases). V was cut by 1 base and J by 3 bases, with 15 bases left in between. The V gene's germline CDR1 is MGHRA and CDR2 YSYEKL. This CDR3 has 16 amino acids. CDR3 in amino acids: CASSQAFTGTYYGYTF. The CDR3 region has the DNA TGCGCCAGCAGCCAAGCGTTCACAGGAACCTACTATGGCTACACCTTC.

The rearrangement uses TRBV6-1 and TRBJ2-7; D call uncertain. Trimming stripped 2 bases from V and 6 bases from J, with 14 bases between. The CDR3 is 14 amino acids. The germline gives CDR1 MNHNS, CDR2 SASEGT. The CDR3 bases are TGTGCCAGCAGTGAATTTCAGATTCCGGGCGAGCAGTACTTC. It specifies CASSEFQIPGEQYF.

The CDR3 DNA reads as TGTGCCAGCTCACCGAGCACAGGTTCGGGAACTAATGAAAAACTGTTTTTT. Translating gives CASSPSTGSGTNEKLFF. This chain links TRBV18 with TRBJ1-4; the D gene is possibly TRBD1 (5 bases). This CDR3 is 17 amino acids long. With 3 bases removed from V and 1 base from J, the gap between germline ends came to 15 bases. Per the germline V gene, CDR1 is KGHSH and CDR2 is LQKENI.

The chain joins TRBV5-1 to TRBJ1-2; D remains unclear. The CDR3 length is 16 residues. The V gene lost 0 bases and the J gene lost 7 bases, with 19 bases spanning the gap. Germline V gene data show CDR1 as SGHRS and CDR2 as YFSETQ. The CDR3 coding sequence is TGCGCCAGCAGCTTGGTATTTACAGACGCACGGGGTGGCTACACCTTC. Amino acids: CASSLVFTDARGGYTF. Full variable domain (remainder filled in from reference TRBV5-1 and TRBJ1-2): KAGVTQTPRYLIKTRGQQVTLSCSPISGHRSVSWYQQTPGQGLQFLFEYFSETQRNKGNFPGRFSGRQFSNSRSEMNVSTLELGDSALYLCASSLVFTDARGGYTFGSGTRLTVV.

The V call is TRBV30, the J call TRBJ2-3; 7 positions agree with TRBD1. Trimming removed 0 bases from V and 7 bases from J; junction bases left unmatched: 16. The CDR3 is 17 residues long. Germline-derived CDR1 and CDR2 are GTSNPN and SVGIG (reference sequence). This CDR3 is CAWSVGPVTQGENTQYF. CDR3 DNA sequence: TGTGCCTGGAGTGTAGGCCCCGTCACCCAGGGGGAAAATACGCAGTATTTT. Supplemented by reference TRBV30 and TRBJ2-3, the full variable domain reads SQTIHQWPATLVQPVGSPLSLECTVEGTSNPNLYWYRQAAGRGLQLLFYSVGIGQISSEVPQNLSASRPQDRQFILSSKKLLLSDSGFYLCAWSVGPVTQGENTQYFGPGTRLTVL.

This chain joins TRBV5-8 and TRBJ1-4, with D possibly TRBD1 on 6 matching bases. The CDR3 loop spans 15 amino acids. Deletions cut 4 bases from V and 6 bases from J, with 16 bases between. Germline V gene lookup returns CDR1 SGHTS and CDR2 YDEGEE. For the CDR3, the DNA is TGTGCCAGCAGCGTCGGACAGTCAAATCATGAAAAACTGTTTTTT. Translated: CASSVGQSNHEKLFF.